This T cell receptor (beta chain) originates from a study of somatic mutations in cytotoxic T cells in rheumatoid arthritis. For the study at large: Sorted by flow to nearly 100% purity were some V beta antibody-stained T-cell populations, including V beta1+ cells sequenced for TCRB.

Using immunoSEQ multiplex PCR, the repertoire was profiled, and TCRdb retains in-frame clones only, with some absent. The sample has 15,000 or so clones, around 75% seen once; the top ten hold about a sixth. Overall study findings and caveats: With age, CD8+ clonality increased in rheumatoid arthritis patients, whereas no such increase appeared in healthy controls. Significant differences in CD8+ T-cell clonality were not found between rheumatoid arthritis patients and healthy controls (age-matched). Adjustment for multiple comparisons was not applied to the slight TRBV07 underrepresentation observed in rheumatoid arthritis patients.

Germline CDR1 reads MNHEY; CDR2 reads SVGAGI. This CDR3 comprises 14 residues. Deletions cut 6 bases from V and 2 bases from J, with 13 bases between. Turning to this clone: The target antigen is unknown.

The sequencing sample was made of CD8+ T cells sorted from blood. This chain connects TRBV6-5 to TRBJ2-5; TRBD1 might be the D (5 bases). The sequence came from an adult with rheumatoid arthritis. The DNA of the CDR3 is TGTGCCAGCAGACGTCGACAGTCACAAGAGACCCAGTACTTC. Protein: CASRRRQSQETQYF.